The rows below give T cell receptor beta chains drawn from one sample of a study of spatial heterogeneity in lung cancer. TCRdb fed the 5' RACE reads into MiXCR, producing one record per CDR3 protein. In the table there are some 4,000 distinct CDR3 sequences, over 7% of which are singletons. Sequenced material: lung tumor tissue, taken at surgery. The receptor set was obtained from a male donor with early-stage non-small cell lung cancer. The CDR3 runs from the conserved cysteine through the conserved F or W. D genes are given only for firm matches. Size is stated as once, few or many counts, or a class when the clone is expanded.

d_call j_call v_call clone_size cdr3_aa cdr3_nt
TRBD1 TRBJ1-5 TRBV27 medium-sized CASSPRTGIDLNQPQHF TGTGCCAGCAGTCCCCGGACAGGGATAGACCTGAATCAGCCCCAGCATTTT
. TRBJ1-2 TRBV20-1 medium-sized CSANLESRNYGYTF TGCAGTGCTAATCTGGAGTCACGTAACTATGGCTACACCTTC
TRBD1 TRBJ1-5 TRBV6-2/TRBV6-3 medium-sized CASSFDRGVNQPQHF TGTGCCAGCAGTTTCGACAGGGGGGTCAATCAGCCCCAGCATTTT
. TRBJ2-3 TRBV29-1 medium-sized CSVNPGSRTDTQYF TGCAGCGTGAACCCGGGATCCCGCACAGATACGCAGTATTTT
. TRBJ2-2 TRBV12-3/TRBV12-4 medium-sized CASSLGYGELFF TGTGCCAGCAGTTTAGGGTACGGGGAGCTGTTTTTT
. TRBJ2-7 TRBV20-1 medium-sized CSADGLSYEQYF TGCAGTGCTGATGGCTTGAGTTACGAGCAGTACTTC
TRBD1 TRBJ2-1 TRBV7-2 medium-sized CASSPRRGPSDEQFF TGTGCCAGCAGCCCCCGCAGGGGGCCGAGCGATGAGCAGTTCTTC
. TRBJ2-7 TRBV6-5 many CASSYGPGRSSYEQYF TGTGCCAGCAGTTACGGTCCGGGACGCAGCTCCTACGAGCAGTACTTC
TRBD1 TRBJ2-1 TRBV27 medium-sized CASSLGQLSNEQFF TGTGCCAGCAGTCTGGGACAGTTATCCAATGAGCAGTTCTTC
TRBD2 TRBJ2-3 TRBV13 many CASSSSGATDTQYF TGTGCCAGCAGTTCTAGCGGGGCCACAGATACGCAGTATTTT
. TRBJ1-5 TRBV28 medium-sized CASSLSGQPQHF TGTGCCAGCAGTTTATCGGGACAGCCCCAGCATTTT
TRBD1 TRBJ1-4 TRBV20-1 medium-sized CSALPGTGKEKLFF TGCAGTGCCCTCCCCGGGACAGGGAAAGAAAAACTGTTTTTT
. TRBJ2-3 TRBV5-1 many CASSLEGRGDTQYF TGCGCCAGCAGCTTGGAGGGGCGGGGAGATACGCAGTATTTT
. TRBJ1-6 TRBV7-9 medium-sized CASSLGGSYNSPLHF TGTGCCAGCAGCTTAGGGGGTTCCTATAATTCACCCCTCCACTTT
. TRBJ2-7 TRBV2 medium-sized CASSFQGLEQYF TGTGCCAGCAGTTTTCAGGGACTCGAGCAGTACTTC
. TRBJ1-5 TRBV7-8 large CASSLGTDNQPQHF TGTGCCAGCAGCTTGGGGACGGACAATCAGCCCCAGCATTTT
TRBD1 TRBJ2-7 TRBV3-1 medium-sized CASSHLYQTGGEQYF TGTGCCAGCAGCCACCTCTATCAAACAGGGGGCGAGCAGTACTTC
. TRBJ1-1 TRBV29-1 medium-sized CSVDTIPTFF TGCAGCGTTGACACCATCCCAACTTTCTTT
. TRBJ2-3 TRBV11-3 medium-sized CASSPNSGHTDTQYF TGTGCCAGCAGCCCAAATAGCGGCCACACAGATACGCAGTATTTT
. TRBJ2-5 TRBV5-1 medium-sized CASSWGPYQETQYF TGCGCCAGCAGCTGGGGGCCGTACCAAGAGACCCAGTACTTC
. TRBJ2-5 TRBV28 medium-sized CASSLQAEETQYF TGTGCCAGCAGTTTACAAGCGGAAGAGACCCAGTACTTC
. TRBJ2-1 TRBV5-5 few CASSLGLREQFF TGTGCCAGCAGCTTGGGACTGCGAGAGCAGTTCTTC
. TRBJ2-2 TRBV7-5 once CISVPEACSVQGSMMCGNRELFF .
. TRBJ2-3 TRBV28 large CASSLRRVISGATDTQYF TGTGCCAGCAGTTTAAGGAGGGTCATATCCGGGGCCACAGATACGCAGTATTTT
. TRBJ2-3 TRBV9 medium-sized CASSVSGQGTAQYF TGTGCCAGCAGCGTATCAGGGCAGGGGACGGCGCAGTATTTT
. TRBJ2-3 TRBV7-9 medium-sized CASSSRQDTQYF TGTGCCAGCAGCTCCCGTCAAGATACGCAGTATTTT
. TRBJ2-7 TRBV3-1 medium-sized CASSQRGGYEQYF TGTGCCAGCAGCCAAAGAGGGGGTTACGAGCAGTACTTC
TRBD2 TRBJ2-7 TRBV18 medium-sized CASSPGTTTYEQYF TGTGCCAGCTCACCCGGGACTACCACCTACGAGCAGTACTTC
. TRBJ2-5 TRBV7-2 few CASSLAKETQYF TGTGCCAGCAGCTTAGCCAAAGAGACCCAGTACTTC
TRBD2 TRBJ2-7 TRBV6-5 medium-sized CASSRLAGAEQYF TGTGCCAGCAGCCGCCTTGCGGGAGCTGAGCAGTACTTC
TRBD1 TRBJ1-2 TRBV12-3/TRBV12-4 large CASSLIRTGTGYTF TGTGCCAGCAGTTTAATCAGGACAGGGACTGGCTACACCTTC